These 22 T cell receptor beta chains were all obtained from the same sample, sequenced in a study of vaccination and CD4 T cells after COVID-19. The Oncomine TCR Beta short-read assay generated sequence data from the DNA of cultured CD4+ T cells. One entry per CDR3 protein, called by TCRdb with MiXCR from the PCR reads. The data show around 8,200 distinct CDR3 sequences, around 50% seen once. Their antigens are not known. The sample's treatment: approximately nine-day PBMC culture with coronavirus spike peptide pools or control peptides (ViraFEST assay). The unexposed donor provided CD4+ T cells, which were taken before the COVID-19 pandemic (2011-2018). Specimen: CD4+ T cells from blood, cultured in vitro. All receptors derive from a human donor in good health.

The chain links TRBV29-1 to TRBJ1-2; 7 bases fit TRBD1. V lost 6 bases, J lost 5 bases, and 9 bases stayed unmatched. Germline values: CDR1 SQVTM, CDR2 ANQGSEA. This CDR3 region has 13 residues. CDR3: CSVKRQGKYGYTF. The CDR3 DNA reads TGCAGCGTGAAACGACAGGGAAAGTATGGCTACACCTTC.

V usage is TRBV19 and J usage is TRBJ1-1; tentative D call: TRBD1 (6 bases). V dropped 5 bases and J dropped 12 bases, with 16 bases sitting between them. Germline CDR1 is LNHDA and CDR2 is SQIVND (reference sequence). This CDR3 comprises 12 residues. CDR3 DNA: TGTGCCAGTAGTCCCCCTATCGGGGGGCCTTTCTTT. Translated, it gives CASSPPIGGPFF.

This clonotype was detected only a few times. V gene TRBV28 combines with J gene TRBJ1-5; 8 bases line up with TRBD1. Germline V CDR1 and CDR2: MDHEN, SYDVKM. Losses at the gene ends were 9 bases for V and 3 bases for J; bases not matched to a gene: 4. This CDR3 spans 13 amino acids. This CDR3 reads CASDRGINQPQHF. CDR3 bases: TGTGCCAGTGACAGGGGAATCAATCAGCCCCAGCATTTT. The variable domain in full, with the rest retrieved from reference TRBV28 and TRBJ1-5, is DVKVTQSSRYLVKRTGEKVFLECVQDMDHENMFWYRQDPGLGLRLIYFSYDVKMKEKGDIPEGYSVSREKKERFSLILESASTNQTSMYLCASDRGINQPQHFGDGTRLSIL.

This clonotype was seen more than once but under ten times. The CDR3 bases are TGTGCCACCAGTGACCCGGGACAGGACTTCAATCAGCCCCAGCATTTT. This encodes CATSDPGQDFNQPQHF. This sequence joins TRBV24-1 and TRBJ1-5, with 8 bases aligning to TRBD1. Germline V gene data show CDR1 as KGHDR and CDR2 as SFDVKD. The CDR3 contains 16 residues. The trim removed 4 bases at V and 3 bases at J, leaving 7 bases unmatched.

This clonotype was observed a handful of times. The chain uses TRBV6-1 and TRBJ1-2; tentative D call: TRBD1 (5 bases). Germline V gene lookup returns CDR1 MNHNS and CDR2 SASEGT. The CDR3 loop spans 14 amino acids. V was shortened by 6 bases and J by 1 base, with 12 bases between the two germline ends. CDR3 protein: CASRLDSRNYGYTF. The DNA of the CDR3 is TGTGCCAGCAGGCTAGACAGTCGTAACTATGGCTACACCTTC.

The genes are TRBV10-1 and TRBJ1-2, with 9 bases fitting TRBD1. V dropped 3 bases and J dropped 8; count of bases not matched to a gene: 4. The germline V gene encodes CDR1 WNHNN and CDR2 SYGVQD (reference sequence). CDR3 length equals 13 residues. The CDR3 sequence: CASSEQGAGGYTF. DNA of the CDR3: TGCGCCAGCAGTGAACAGGGGGCAGGCGGCTACACCTTC.

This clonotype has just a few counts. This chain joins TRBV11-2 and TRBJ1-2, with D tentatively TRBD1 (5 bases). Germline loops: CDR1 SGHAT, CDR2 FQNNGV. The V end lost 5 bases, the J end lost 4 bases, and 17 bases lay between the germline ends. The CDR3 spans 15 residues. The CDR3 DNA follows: TGTGCCAGCAGCCCGATGCTCGAGACAGCCTATGGCTACACCTTC. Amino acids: CASSPMLETAYGYTF.

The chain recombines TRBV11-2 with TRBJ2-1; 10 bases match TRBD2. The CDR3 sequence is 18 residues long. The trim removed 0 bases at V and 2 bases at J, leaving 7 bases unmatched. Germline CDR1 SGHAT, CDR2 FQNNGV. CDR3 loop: CASSLDGSGRRTYNEQFF. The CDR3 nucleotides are TGTGCCAGCAGCTTAGACGGTAGCGGGAGGAGGACCTACAATGAGCAGTTCTTC.

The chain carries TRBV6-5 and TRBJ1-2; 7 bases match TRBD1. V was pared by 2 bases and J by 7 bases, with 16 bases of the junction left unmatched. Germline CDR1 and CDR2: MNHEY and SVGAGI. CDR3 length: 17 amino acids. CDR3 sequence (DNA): TGTGCCAGCAGTTACACCCCCTCTTTACAGGGGAAGCGTGGCTACACCTTC. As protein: CASSYTPSLQGKRGYTF.

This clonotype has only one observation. The CDR3 protein is CAAGGGLGTEAFF. CDR3 nucleotides: TGTGCAGCAGGTGGGGGGCTGGGGACTGAAGCTTTCTTT. The V and J genes are TRBV6-1 and TRBJ1-1, with a tentative D call TRBD1 (6 bases). The germline gives CDR1 MNHNS, CDR2 SASEGT. This CDR3 region has 13 residues.

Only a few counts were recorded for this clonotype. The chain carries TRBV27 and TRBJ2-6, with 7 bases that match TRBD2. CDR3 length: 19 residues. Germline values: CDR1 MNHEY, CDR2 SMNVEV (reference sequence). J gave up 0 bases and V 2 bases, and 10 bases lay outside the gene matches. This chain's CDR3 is CASSLRLKRESSGANVLTF. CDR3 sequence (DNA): TGTGCCAGCAGTTTACGTCTGAAGCGGGAAAGCTCTGGGGCCAACGTCCTGACTTTC.

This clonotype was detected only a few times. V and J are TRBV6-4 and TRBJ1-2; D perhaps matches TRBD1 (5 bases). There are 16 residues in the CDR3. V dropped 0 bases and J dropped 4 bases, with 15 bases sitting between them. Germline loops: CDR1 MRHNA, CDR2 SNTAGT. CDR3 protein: CASSDSNRGPIYGYTF. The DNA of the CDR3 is TGTGCCAGCAGTGACTCGAATAGGGGACCTATCTATGGCTACACCTTC.

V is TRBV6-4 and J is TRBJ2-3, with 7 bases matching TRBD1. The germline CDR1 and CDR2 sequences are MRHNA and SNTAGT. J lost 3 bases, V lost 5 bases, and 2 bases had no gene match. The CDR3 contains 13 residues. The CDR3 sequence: CASSQGETDTQYF. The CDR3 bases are TGTGCCAGCAGTCAGGGGGAAACAGATACGCAGTATTTT.

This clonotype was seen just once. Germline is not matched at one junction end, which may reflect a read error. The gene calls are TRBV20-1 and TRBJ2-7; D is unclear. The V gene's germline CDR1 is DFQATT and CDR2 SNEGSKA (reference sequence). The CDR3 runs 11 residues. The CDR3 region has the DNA TGCAGTGCTAGGGGATCCTCCGAGCAGTACTTC. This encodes CSARGSSEQYF.

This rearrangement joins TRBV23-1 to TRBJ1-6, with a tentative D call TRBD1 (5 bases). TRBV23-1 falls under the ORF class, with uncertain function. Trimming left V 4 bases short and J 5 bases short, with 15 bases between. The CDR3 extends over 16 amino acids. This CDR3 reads CASSPWGRSHNSPLHF. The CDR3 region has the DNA TGCGCCAGCAGTCCCTGGGGGAGAAGCCATAATTCACCCCTCCACTTT.

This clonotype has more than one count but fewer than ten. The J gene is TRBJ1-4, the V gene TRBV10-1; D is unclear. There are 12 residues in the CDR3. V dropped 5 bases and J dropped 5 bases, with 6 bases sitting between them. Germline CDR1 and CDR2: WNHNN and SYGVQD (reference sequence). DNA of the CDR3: TGCGCCAGCAGTATGGGGAATGAAAAACTGTTTTTT. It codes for CASSMGNEKLFF.

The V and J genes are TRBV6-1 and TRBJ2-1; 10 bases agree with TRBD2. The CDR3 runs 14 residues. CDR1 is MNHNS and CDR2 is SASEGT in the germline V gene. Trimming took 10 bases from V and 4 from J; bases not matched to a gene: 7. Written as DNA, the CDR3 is TGTGCCACCCAACGGACTAGCGGTTACAATGAGCAGTTCTTC. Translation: CATQRTSGYNEQFF.

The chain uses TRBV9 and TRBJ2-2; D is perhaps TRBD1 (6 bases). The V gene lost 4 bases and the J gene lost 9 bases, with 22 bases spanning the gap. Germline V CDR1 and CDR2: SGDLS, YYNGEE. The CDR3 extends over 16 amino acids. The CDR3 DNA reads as TGTGCCAGCAGCCCCCTCGGGGACATCGGAAGAAGGGAGCTGTTTTTT. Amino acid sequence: CASSPLGDIGRRELFF.

Written as DNA, the CDR3 is TGTGCCAGCAGCTTCCCGGGGACTGAAGCTTTCTTT. Protein: CASSFPGTEAFF. The chain uses TRBV11-2 and TRBJ1-1; D is uncertain. This CDR3 has 12 residues. Trimming took 3 bases from V and 5 from J, leaving 7 bases between them. Germline values: CDR1 SGHAT, CDR2 FQNNGV. The full variable domain, completed using reference TRBV11-2 and TRBJ1-1, is EAGVAQSPRYKIIEKRQSVAFWCNPISGHATLYWYQQILGQGPKLLIQFQNNGVVDDSQLPKDRFSAERLKGVDSTLKIQPAKLEDSAVYLCASSFPGTEAFFGQGTRLTVV.

CDR3 in DNA: TGTGCCAGCAGGGGGGACAGGACAACTAATGAAAAACTGTTTTTT. This encodes CASRGDRTTNEKLFF. The chain uses TRBV7-9 and TRBJ1-4; the match to TRBD1 covers 8 bases. The CDR3 extends over 15 amino acids. The junction had 3 bases not matched to a gene; V was cut back by 6 bases and J by 0 bases. Per germline, CDR1 SEHNR and CDR2 FQNEAQ (reference sequence).

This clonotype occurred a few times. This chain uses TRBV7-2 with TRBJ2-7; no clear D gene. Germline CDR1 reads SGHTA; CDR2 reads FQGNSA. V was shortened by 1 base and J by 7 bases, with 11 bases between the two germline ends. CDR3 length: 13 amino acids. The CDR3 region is CASSLGGSGEQYF. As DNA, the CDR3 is TGTGCCAGCAGCTTAGGAGGTTCCGGGGAGCAGTACTTC.

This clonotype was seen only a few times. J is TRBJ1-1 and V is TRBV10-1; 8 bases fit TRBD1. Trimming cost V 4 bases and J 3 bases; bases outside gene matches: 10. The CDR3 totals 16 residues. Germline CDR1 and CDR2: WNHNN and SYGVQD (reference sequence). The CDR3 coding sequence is TGCGCCAGCAGTGGGGTCCCGGGACAGGTGGACACTGAAGCTTTCTTT. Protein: CASSGVPGQVDTEAFF.